This paragraph reports one T cell receptor (beta chain). Its antigen is not known. Treatment of the sample: roughly 19 received Ad26.COV2.S at low or high dose, single or two shots; about 5 received placebo; per-sample allocation not given. Sample collection was performed on day 63 after the first vaccine or placebo injection. An Ad26 vector that expressed Wuhan-strain SARS-CoV-2 spike constituted the vaccine. CDR3 length: 15 amino acids. With 3 bases clipped from V and 9 bases from J, the junction kept 9 bases outside the gene matches. In germline, CDR1 is SGHNT, CDR2 YYREEE (reference sequence). This record belongs to a study of Ad26.COV2.S vaccination and SARS-CoV-2 variants. As for the study in general: Administration of Ad26.COV2.S was intramuscular, either once or twice 56 days apart. Study-wide findings and caveats: Substantial post-vaccination breadth of spike-specific CD8+ and CD4+ T cell responses was reported.

Some clones are missing from TCRdb's copy, which holds only in-frame ones; the method was immunoSEQ multiplex PCR. The sample includes a few hundred thousand clones, around 88% of them seen just once. The V call is TRBV5-4, the J call TRBJ2-1, with 10 positions matching TRBD2. Sequences were derived from peripheral blood, sampled in a trial of Ad26.COV2.S vaccine versus placebo. This receptor was taken from a person aged 18-65 years who received the Ad26.COV2.S COVID-19 vaccine or a placebo. This CDR3 reads CASSSAGTSDGEQFF. The CDR3 DNA sequence: TGTGCCAGCAGCTCCGCCGGGACTAGCGACGGTGAGCAGTTCTTC. The whole variable domain, filled in from reference TRBV5-4 and TRBJ2-1, reads ETGVTQSPTHLIKTRGQQVTLRCSSQSGHNTVSWYQQALGQGPQFIFQYYREEENGRGNFPPRFSGLQFPNYSSELNVNALELDDSALYLCASSSAGTSDGEQFFGPGTRLTVL.